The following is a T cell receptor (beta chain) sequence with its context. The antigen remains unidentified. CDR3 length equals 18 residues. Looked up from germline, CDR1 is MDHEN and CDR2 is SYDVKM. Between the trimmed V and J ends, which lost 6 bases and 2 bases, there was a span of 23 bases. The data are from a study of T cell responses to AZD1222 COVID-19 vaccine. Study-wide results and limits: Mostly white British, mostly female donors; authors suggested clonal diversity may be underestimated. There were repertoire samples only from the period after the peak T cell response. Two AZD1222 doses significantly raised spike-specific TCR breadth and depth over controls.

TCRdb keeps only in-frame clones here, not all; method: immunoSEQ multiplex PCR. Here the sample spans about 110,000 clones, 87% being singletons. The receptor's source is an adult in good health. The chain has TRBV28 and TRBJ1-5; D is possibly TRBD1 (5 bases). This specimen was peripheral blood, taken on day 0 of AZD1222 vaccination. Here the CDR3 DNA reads TGTGCCAGCAGACGACCAGGGATTCCTGTTCCGCGCAATCAGCCCCAGCATTTT. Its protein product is CASRRPGIPVPRNQPQHF. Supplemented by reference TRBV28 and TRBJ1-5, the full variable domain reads DVKVTQSSRYLVKRTGEKVFLECVQDMDHENMFWYRQDPGLGLRLIYFSYDVKMKEKGDIPEGYSVSREKKERFSLILESASTNQTSMYLCASRRPGIPVPRNQPQHFGDGTRLSIL.